These 30 T cell receptor beta chains came from one sample sequenced in a study of regulatory T cells in long-lasting Graves disease. Time point described: newly diagnosed GD, antithyroid drugs for less than 3 months. The TCR library used RNA extracted from PBMCs. TCR beta libraries were built with iRepertoire HTBI primers and Arm-PCR of CDR3 regions. TCRdb reprocessed the multiplex PCR reads via MiXCR and lists one record per CDR3 protein. There are about 560,000 distinct CDR3 sequences in the sample; 15% to 20% occur only once, and 12% lies in the top ten. The same sample was also used in a study of T cells in Graves' hyperthyroidism and ophthalmopathy.

Sequenced material: peripheral blood mononuclear cells (PBMCs), taken at new diagnosis, from a patient treated with antithyroid drugs. The receptors come from a man younger than 35 with Graves disease.

This chain links TRBV28 with TRBJ2-1, with 8 positions matching TRBD2. Germline-derived CDR1 and CDR2 are MDHEN and SYDVKM. Trimming at V came to 5 bases and at J to 2 bases, leaving 8 bases not matched to a gene. CDR3 size: 16 residues. The DNA of the CDR3 is TGTGCCAGCAGTGACCTTGAGCGGGGGACCTACAATGAGCAGTTCTTC. It yields the protein CASSDLERGTYNEQFF.

The chain recombines TRBV14 with TRBJ2-7, with D unresolved. CDR1 is SGHDN, CDR2 FVKESK, per germline. Trimming stripped 1 base from V and 0 bases from J, with 10 bases between. The CDR3 is 15 residues long. As DNA, the CDR3 is TGTGCCAGCAGCCAAGGGAGCTTCCACTCCTACGAGCAGTACTTC. Amino acids: CASSQGSFHSYEQYF.

This clonotype was observed at least ten times. The CDR3: CASSVDFIWGGSGNTIYF. Written as DNA, the CDR3 is TGTGCCAGCAGCGTAGATTTTATTTGGGGAGGCTCTGGAAACACCATATATTTT. The V call is TRBV9, the J call TRBJ1-3; D not resolved. From germline, CDR1 is SGDLS and CDR2 YYNGEE. With 0 bases removed from V and 0 bases from J, the gap between germline ends came to 16 bases. This CDR3 contains 18 residues.

V usage is TRBV15 and J usage is TRBJ2-3; 8 bases are shared with TRBD2. Germline CDR1 is LNHNV and CDR2 is YYDKDF (reference sequence). The CDR3 consists of 16 residues. V trimming: 4 bases; J trimming: 6 bases; junction bases outside the gene matches: 12. The CDR3 DNA is TGTGCCACCAGCAACGCACCCACAGCGGGAGTGGATACGCAGTATTTT. As protein: CATSNAPTAGVDTQYF.

This clonotype was found a few times. The chain recombines TRBV20-1 with TRBJ1-1; tentative D call: TRBD1 (6 bases). This CDR3 spans 14 amino acids. Trimming removed 3 bases at V and 0 bases at J, with 11 bases between. Germline loops: CDR1 DFQATT, CDR2 SNEGSKA (reference sequence). This chain's CDR3 is CSASRGAMNTEAFF. The CDR3 nucleotides are TGCAGTGCTAGTCGGGGGGCGATGAACACTGAAGCTTTCTTT.

This clonotype was detected only a few times. J is TRBJ1-2 and V is TRBV20-1; D unresolved. Germline V lookup: CDR1 DFQATT, CDR2 SNEGSKA (reference sequence). V lost 0 bases and J 6 bases, leaving 11 bases between the germline ends. The CDR3 spans 13 residues. The CDR3: CSARDREQNGYTF. CDR3 DNA: TGCAGTGCTAGAGATCGCGAACAAAATGGCTACACCTTC.

This clonotype has a count of ten or more. The rearrangement links TRBV6-9 to TRBJ2-7; 11 bases align to TRBD1. The germline gives CDR1 MNHGY, CDR2 SVAAGI. V lost 3 bases to trimming and J lost 3 bases; unmatched junction nucleotides: 7. This CDR3 is 16 amino acids long. In nucleotides, the CDR3 is TGTGCCAGCAGTTACTCGAAGGGGACAGGGGGCTACGAGCAGTACTTC. This encodes CASSYSKGTGGYEQYF.

The rearrangement links TRBV5-6 to TRBJ2-1; possibly TRBD1 or TRBD2 for D (6 bases each). Germline V gene data show CDR1 as SGHDT and CDR2 as YYEEEE. The CDR3 is 17 residues long. V was shortened by 4 bases and J by 6 bases, with 23 bases between the two germline ends. DNA for the CDR3: TGTGCCAGCAGCCTGGAAGGGGGGACATCACTCGGCAATGAGCAGTTCTTC. Translation gives CASSLEGGTSLGNEQFF.

This clonotype was detected many times. The V call is TRBV28, the J call TRBJ2-1; 10 bases align to TRBD2. Losses at the gene ends were 6 bases for V and 3 bases for J; bases not matched to a gene: 5. Germline V gene lookup returns CDR1 MDHEN and CDR2 SYDVKM. This CDR3 region has 15 residues. CDR3 nucleotides: TGTGCCAGCAGGCCCAGGACTAGCGGCTACAATGAGCAGTTCTTC. It is translated as CASRPRTSGYNEQFF.

The rearrangement joins TRBV13 to TRBJ2-3, with TRBD1 as a possible D gene (6 bases). Trimming removed 5 bases at V and 4 bases at J, with 19 bases between. Germline-derived CDR1 and CDR2 are PRHDT and FYEKMQ (reference sequence). CDR3 length: 16 residues. DNA of the CDR3: TGTGCCAGCAGCATATGGACAGTTCAAGGGGCAGATACGCAGTATTTT. As protein: CASSIWTVQGADTQYF.

V gene TRBV9 combines with J gene TRBJ2-2; maybe TRBD2 (6 bases). Trimming took off 5 bases at V and 0 bases at J, with 14 bases between the two ends. The CDR3 length is 16 residues. The germline CDR1 and CDR2 sequences are SGDLS and YYNGEE. The CDR3 DNA sequence: TGTGCCAGCAGGTGGGGGGACCTTGCGAACACCGGGGAGCTGTTTTTT. It encodes CASRWGDLANTGELFF.

The sample holds a few counts of this clonotype. The V gene is TRBV20-1, the J gene TRBJ2-1; TRBD2 matches at 7 bases. The CDR3 extends over 14 amino acids. Germline loops: CDR1 DFQATT, CDR2 SNEGSKA (reference sequence). Losses at the gene ends were 3 bases for V and 2 bases for J; bases not matched to a gene: 4. CDR3 in amino acids: CSASGLEAYNEQFF. The CDR3 DNA sequence: TGCAGTGCTAGCGGACTAGAGGCCTACAATGAGCAGTTCTTC.

At least ten counts were recorded for this clonotype. The chain employs TRBV28 and TRBJ2-7; D is uncertain. Between the trimmed V and J ends, which lost 3 bases and 0 bases, there was a span of 12 bases. This CDR3 has 15 amino acids. Per the germline V gene, CDR1 is MDHEN and CDR2 is SYDVKM. This chain's CDR3 is CASSLPAPYSYEQYF. The CDR3 DNA follows: TGTGCCAGCAGTTTGCCAGCGCCGTACTCCTACGAGCAGTACTTC.

Ten or more counts support this clonotype. The chain recombines TRBV10-3 with TRBJ2-7; 7 bases align to TRBD1. V trimming: 5 bases; J trimming: 6 bases; junction bases outside the gene matches: 7. The CDR3 totals 13 residues. Germline V lookup: CDR1 ENHRY, CDR2 SYGVKD. Written as DNA, the CDR3 is TGTGCCATCAGTAACAGGGGTCAGGTCGAGCAGTACTTC. This codes for CAISNRGQVEQYF.

Regarding this clonotype: Lacking the conserved final phenylalanine or tryptophan, this CDR3 likely reflects a read error. J is TRBJ2-2 and V is TRBV12-3 or TRBV12-4, with D possibly TRBD1 on 6 matching bases. The CDR3 contains 14 residues. Trimming removed 4 bases from V and 5 bases from J, with 11 bases in between. The CDR3 is CASSSTGLTGELFS. CDR3 DNA sequence: TGTGCCAGCAGTTCTACAGGGTTAACCGGGGAGCTGTTTTCT.

This clonotype has only a few counts. The chain employs TRBV13 and TRBJ2-7; D gene uncertain. Trimming left V 5 bases short and J 0 bases short, with 11 bases between. This CDR3 spans 14 amino acids. The V gene's germline CDR1 is PRHDT and CDR2 FYEKMQ (reference sequence). The CDR3 coding sequence is TGTGCCAGCAGCCACATTGGAAGCTCCTACGAGCAGTACTTC. Protein product: CASSHIGSSYEQYF.

This clonotype occurred many times. The chain links TRBV27 to TRBJ1-4; TRBD1 agrees at 8 bases. Germline V lookup: CDR1 MNHEY, CDR2 SMNVEV (reference sequence). Trimming took 5 bases from V and 5 from J; bases not matched to a gene: 1. The CDR3 extends over 13 amino acids. CDR3 nucleotides: TGTGCCAGCAGTCGACAGGGGAATGAAAAACTGTTTTTT. Protein sequence: CASSRQGNEKLFF.

This clonotype was detected ten times or more. The rearrangement links TRBV2 to TRBJ1-6; TRBD1 might be the D (5 bases). With 7 bases removed from V and 10 bases from J, the gap between germline ends came to 14 bases. This CDR3 has 13 amino acids. The germline V gene has CDR1 SNHLY and CDR2 FYNNEI. The CDR3 spells CASISEGRSPLHF. The CDR3 nucleotides read TGTGCCAGCATAAGTGAGGGGAGGTCACCCCTCCACTTT.

The table lists this clonotype with many counts. The chain recombines TRBV11-2 with TRBJ2-4; D gene uncertain. The germline gives CDR1 SGHAT, CDR2 FQNNGV. This CDR3 region has 13 residues. V was cut by 6 bases and J by 0 bases, with 6 bases left in between. The CDR3 sequence is CASRALAKNIQYF. The CDR3 DNA sequence: TGTGCCAGCAGAGCCTTAGCCAAAAACATTCAGTACTTC.

V is TRBV10-2 and J is TRBJ1-5; D is uncertain. The germline V gene has CDR1 WSHSY and CDR2 SAAADI. V lost 10 bases, J lost 4 bases, and 17 bases lay in between. CDR3 size: 14 residues. CDR3 sequence (DNA): TGCGCCACTAAGCCTGAAGGGCCGAATCAGCCCCAGCATTTT. This gives the protein CATKPEGPNQPQHF.

The chain combines TRBV30 with TRBJ2-3; 14 bases match TRBD2. Germline values: CDR1 GTSNPN, CDR2 SVGIG (reference sequence). The CDR3 contains 16 residues. J gave up 5 bases and V 5 bases, and 9 bases lay outside the gene matches. This CDR3 is CAWSFGTSGSGDTQYF. The CDR3 DNA follows: TGTGCCTGGTCATTCGGGACTAGCGGGAGTGGAGATACGCAGTATTTT.

This clonotype was seen repeatedly, ten times or more. The V gene is TRBV7-3, the J gene TRBJ2-1; TRBD2 might be the D (5 bases). CDR1 is SGHTA, CDR2 FQGTGA, per germline. Trimming removed 4 bases from V and 7 bases from J, with 17 bases in between. The CDR3 has 15 residues. The CDR3 region is CASSSGLPGPNEQFF. For the CDR3, the DNA is TGTGCCAGCAGCTCAGGACTCCCGGGCCCTAATGAGCAGTTCTTC.

This clonotype appeared a few times. The J gene is TRBJ2-2, the V gene TRBV5-6, with TRBD1 as a possible D gene (5 bases). The V gene lost 6 bases and the J gene lost 0 bases, with 12 bases spanning the gap. The CDR3 runs 15 residues. Germline-derived CDR1 and CDR2 are SGHDT and YYEEEE. The CDR3 loop reads CASMPRQSNTGELFF. The CDR3 DNA sequence: TGTGCCAGCATGCCCAGACAGTCGAACACCGGGGAGCTGTTTTTT. Together with reference TRBV5-6 and TRBJ2-2, the CDR3 gives the full variable domain: DAGVTQSPTHLIKTRGQQVTLRCSPKSGHDTVSWYQQALGQGPQFIFQYYEEEERQRGNFPDRFSGHQFPNYSSELNVNALLLGDSALYLCASMPRQSNTGELFFGEGSRLTVL.

This clonotype was recorded many times. The V gene is TRBV6-1, the J gene TRBJ2-7; 12 nucleotides match TRBD2. Germline V gene sequence: CDR1 MNHNS, CDR2 SASEGT. The trim removed 5 bases at V and 6 bases at J, leaving 14 bases unmatched. The CDR3 spans 17 residues. Here the CDR3 DNA reads TGTGCCAGCAGTCGACAGACTAGCGGGAGTATACGGGGCGAGCAGTACTTC. This gives the protein CASSRQTSGSIRGEQYF.

There are many counts of this clonotype. This chain joins TRBV28 and TRBJ2-1, with TRBD2 matching 7 bases. V shed 8 bases, J shed 2 bases, and the junction held 15 bases outside the gene matches. This CDR3 is 17 amino acids long. Germline V CDR1 and CDR2: MDHEN, SYDVKM. The CDR3 nucleotides are TGTGCCAGCCGGCTACGAAAGAGCGGGATGACCTACAATGAGCAGTTCTTC. Amino acids: CASRLRKSGMTYNEQFF.

The chain joins TRBV29-1 to TRBJ2-5; TRBD2 aligns across 14 bases. Trimming removed 5 bases from V and 2 bases from J; junction bases left unmatched: 7. CDR1 is SQVTM and CDR2 is ANQGSEA in the germline V gene. The CDR3 runs 16 residues. CDR3 nucleotides: TGCAGCGTTTCGACTAGCGGGAGGGCCCCACAAGAGACCCAGTACTTC. This translates into CSVSTSGRAPQETQYF.

This clonotype has just a few counts. The V call is TRBV29-1, the J call TRBJ1-5, with D maybe TRBD1 (5 bases). The CDR3 spans 14 residues. Germline CDR1 is SQVTM and CDR2 is ANQGSEA. V was trimmed by 4 bases and J by 0 bases, leaving 10 bases between them. The CDR3 here is CSVGDGHSNQPQHF. DNA of the CDR3: TGCAGCGTTGGGGACGGCCATAGCAATCAGCCCCAGCATTTT.

This chain uses TRBV29-1 with TRBJ2-7; D is perhaps TRBD2 (6 bases). The CDR3 is 12 residues long. V shed 6 bases and J shed 4 bases, with 13 bases lying between them. Germline loops: CDR1 SQVTM, CDR2 ANQGSEA. DNA for the CDR3: TGCAGCGTCGAGGGAGGACGGTACGAGCAGTACTTC. This gives the protein CSVEGGRYEQYF.

This clonotype was detected only a few times. The rearrangement uses TRBV11-3 and TRBJ1-5, with D hard to call. The CDR3 is 12 amino acids. V was shortened by 0 bases and J by 8 bases, with 5 bases between the two germline ends. Per germline, CDR1 SGHNT and CDR2 YENEEA. CDR3 DNA: TGTGCCAGCAGCTTAGATCAGGAGCCCCAGCATTTT. Translated: CASSLDQEPQHF. Filled out from reference TRBV11-3 and TRBJ1-5, the complete variable domain reads EAGVVQSPRYKIIEKKQPVAFWCNPISGHNTLYWYLQNLGQGPELLIRYENEEAVDDSQLPKDRFSAERLKGVDSTLKIQPAELGDSAVYLCASSLDQEPQHFGDGTRLSIL.

At least ten counts were recorded for this clonotype. The V gene is TRBV11-3, the J gene TRBJ2-1; no clear D. There are 13 residues in the CDR3. V was pared by 6 bases and J by 3 bases, with 9 bases between. The germline V gene has CDR1 SGHNT and CDR2 YENEEA. This CDR3 reads CASSQMYYNEQFF. In DNA form, the CDR3 reads TGTGCCAGCAGTCAGATGTACTACAATGAGCAGTTCTTC.